Listed below are T cell receptor beta chains from one sample, sequenced in a study of T cell responses to AZD1222 COVID-19 vaccine. Method: immunoSEQ multiplex PCR; TCRdb's copy keeps in-frame clones and lacks some. This repertoire shows about 120,000 clones, around 90% found once; its top ten account for about 5.3%. Sequencing used peripheral blood, obtained on day 0 of AZD1222 vaccination. The receptor source for this set is an adult in good health. CDR3s include the opening cysteine and the closing phenylalanine or tryptophan.

TRBV9 CASSPRLDRPGAGANVLTF
TRBV7-3 CASSPTGSLNYGYTF
TRBV19 CASSIGPNTEAFF
TRBV3-1/TRBV3-2 CASSLGAGELFF
TRBV5-6 CASSSGYGELFF
TRBV24-1 CATSDIQSPSTDTQYF
TRBV18 CASSPLADLYEQYF
TRBV5-4 CASSLGQRTNTEAFF
TRBV15 CATSIVGGKVNEQFF
TRBV19 CASSIGQVNWSGNTIYF
TRBV7-8 CASSLGVGGSITYEQYF
TRBV2 CASRGGSSTYGYTF
TRBV3-1/TRBV3-2 CASSAQQGGLEKLFF
TRBV27 CASSATPSYEQYF
TRBV6-5 CASKLIGTGPYEQYF
TRBV2 CASRRTGGYEKLFF
TRBV7-6 CASSLILTPGNTIYF
TRBV3-1/TRBV3-2 CASSQSPGTGHTQYF
TRBV19 CASSGPVPYNEQFF
TRBV19 CASISGTEHEAFF
TRBV6-2/TRBV6-3 CASSLDRAPTDTQYF
TRBV29-1 CSVAAGAHYEQYF
TRBV5-1 CASSLEGTEAFF
TRBV25-1 CASRGSATNEKLFF
TRBV7-8 CASSRTPETQYF
TRBV19 CASSPSGRAPYNEQFF
TRBV2 CASSRDRSSLNTEAFF
TRBV2 CASSPPRRATEAFF
TRBV5-1 CASSLQVGETQYF
TRBV9 CASSVGQAVVGELFF
TRBV2 CASRRALGGGSYNEQFF
TRBV18 CASPPEGSRGYGYTF
TRBV15 CATSRFFRGVSTEAFF
TRBV20-1 CSADRDGEQFF
TRBV19 CASSIASTGANVLTF
TRBV7-9 CASSRGFGDTQYF
TRBV5-1 CASSLQGPRDTGELFF
TRBV11-2 CASSLNVQDNEQFF
TRBV5-1 CASSRERVSDEAFF
TRBV19 CASTQGTGAQHF
TRBV18 CASSPEGRQETQYF
TRBV6-5 CASNKGVRTEAFF
TRBV18 CASSPPGRQGYEQYF
TRBV5-6 CASSPQGLVYEQYF
TRBV5-1 CASSVTANNEQFF
TRBV6-1 CASSDTGEAFF
TRBV7-2 CASSLAHRGVSNEQYF
TRBV6-5 CASSNRALNEKLFF
TRBV5-1 CASRRGAENTGELFF
TRBV2 CASSEAIGPLPNSPLHF
TRBV2 CASSEARLITEAFF
TRBV11-1 CASSSPGQGHYEQYF
TRBV6-4 CASPRGGLNEKLFF
TRBV30 CAWSVGGTDTQYF
TRBV24-1 CATSDLKVSGSHNEQFF